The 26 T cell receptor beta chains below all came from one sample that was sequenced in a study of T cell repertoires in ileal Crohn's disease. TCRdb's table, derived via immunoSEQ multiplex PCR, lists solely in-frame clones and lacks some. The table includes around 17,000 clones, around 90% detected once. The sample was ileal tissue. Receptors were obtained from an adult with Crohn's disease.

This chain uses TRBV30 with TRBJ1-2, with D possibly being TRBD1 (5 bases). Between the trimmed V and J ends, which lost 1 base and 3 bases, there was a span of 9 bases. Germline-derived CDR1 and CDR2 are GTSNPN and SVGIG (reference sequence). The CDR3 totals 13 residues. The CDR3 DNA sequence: TGTGCCTGGAGTGCAGGGTCTGACTATGGCTACACCTTC. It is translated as CAWSAGSDYGYTF.

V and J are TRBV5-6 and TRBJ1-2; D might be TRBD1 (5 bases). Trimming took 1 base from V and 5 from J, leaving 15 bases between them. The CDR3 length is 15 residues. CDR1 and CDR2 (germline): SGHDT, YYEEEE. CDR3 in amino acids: CASSLYGQGVYGYTF. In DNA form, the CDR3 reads TGTGCCAGCAGCTTGTACGGGCAGGGCGTTTATGGCTACACCTTC.

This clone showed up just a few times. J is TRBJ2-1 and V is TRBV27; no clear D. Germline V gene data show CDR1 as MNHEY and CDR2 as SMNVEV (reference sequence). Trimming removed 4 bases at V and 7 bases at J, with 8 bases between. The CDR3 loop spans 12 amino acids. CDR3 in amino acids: CASSYVANEQFF. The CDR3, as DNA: TGTGCCAGCAGTTACGTAGCAAATGAGCAGTTCTTC.

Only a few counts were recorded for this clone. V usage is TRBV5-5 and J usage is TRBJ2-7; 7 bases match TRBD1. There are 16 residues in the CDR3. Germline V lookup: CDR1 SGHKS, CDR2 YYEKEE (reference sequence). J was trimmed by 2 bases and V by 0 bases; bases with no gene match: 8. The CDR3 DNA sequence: TGTGCCAGCAGCTTGGGGACAGGCCAAGGAGCCTACGAGCAGTACTTC. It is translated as CASSLGTGQGAYEQYF.

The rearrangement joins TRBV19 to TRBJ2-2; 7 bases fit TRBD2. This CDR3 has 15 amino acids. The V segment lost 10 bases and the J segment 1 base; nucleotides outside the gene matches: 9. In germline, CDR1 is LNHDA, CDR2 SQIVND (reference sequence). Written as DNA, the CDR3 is TGTGCCACCACCGGCGGGAGCGGGAACACCGGGGAGCTGTTTTTT. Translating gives CATTGGSGNTGELFF.

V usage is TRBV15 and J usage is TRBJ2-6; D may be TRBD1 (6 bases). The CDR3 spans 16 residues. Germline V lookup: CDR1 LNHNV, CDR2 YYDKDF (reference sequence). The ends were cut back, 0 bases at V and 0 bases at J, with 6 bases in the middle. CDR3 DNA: TGTGCCACCAGCAGAGAACAGGGCTCTGGGGCCAACGTCCTGACTTTC. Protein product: CATSREQGSGANVLTF.

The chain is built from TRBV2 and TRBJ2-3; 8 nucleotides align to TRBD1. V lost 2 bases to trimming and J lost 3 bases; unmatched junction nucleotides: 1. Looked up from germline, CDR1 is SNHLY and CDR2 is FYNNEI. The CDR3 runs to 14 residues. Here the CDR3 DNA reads TGTGCCAGCAGTGAACAGGGGGCGACAGATACGCAGTATTTT. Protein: CASSEQGATDTQYF.

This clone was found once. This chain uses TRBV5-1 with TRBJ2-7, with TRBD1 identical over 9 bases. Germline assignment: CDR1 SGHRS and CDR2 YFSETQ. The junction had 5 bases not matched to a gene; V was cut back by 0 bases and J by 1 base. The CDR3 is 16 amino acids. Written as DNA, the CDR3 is TGCGCCAGCAGCTTGGAACAGGGGGCGCTTTCCTACGAGCAGTACTTC. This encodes CASSLEQGALSYEQYF. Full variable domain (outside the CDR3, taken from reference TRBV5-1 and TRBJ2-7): KAGVTQTPRYLIKTRGQQVTLSCSPISGHRSVSWYQQTPGQGLQFLFEYFSETQRNKGNFPGRFSGRQFSNSRSEMNVSTLELGDSALYLCASSLEQGALSYEQYFGPGTRLTVT.

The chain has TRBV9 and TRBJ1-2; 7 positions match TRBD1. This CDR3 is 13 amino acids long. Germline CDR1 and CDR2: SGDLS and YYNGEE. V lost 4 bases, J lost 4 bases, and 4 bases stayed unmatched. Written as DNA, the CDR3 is TGTGCCAGCAGCCTAACAGGGGCCTATGGCTACACCTTC. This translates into CASSLTGAYGYTF.

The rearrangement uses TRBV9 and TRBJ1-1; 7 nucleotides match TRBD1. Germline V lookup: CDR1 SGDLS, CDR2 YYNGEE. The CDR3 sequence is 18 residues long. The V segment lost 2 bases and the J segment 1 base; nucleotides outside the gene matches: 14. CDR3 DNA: TGTGCCAGCAGCGTTCTGCCGTGGGACAGAATCTCGAACACTGAAGCTTTCTTT. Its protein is CASSVLPWDRISNTEAFF.

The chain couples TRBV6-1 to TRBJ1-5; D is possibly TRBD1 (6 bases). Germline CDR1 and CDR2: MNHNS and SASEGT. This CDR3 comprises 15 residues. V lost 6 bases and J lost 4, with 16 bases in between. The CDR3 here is CASREHTGLNQPQHF. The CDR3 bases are TGTGCCAGCAGGGAGCATACAGGGTTAAATCAGCCCCAGCATTTT.

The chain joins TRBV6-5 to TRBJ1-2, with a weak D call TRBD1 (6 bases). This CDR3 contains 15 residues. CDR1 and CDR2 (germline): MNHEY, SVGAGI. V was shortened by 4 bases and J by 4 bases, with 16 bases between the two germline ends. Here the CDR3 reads CASSSGTSRAYGYTF. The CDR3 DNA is TGTGCCAGCAGTTCCGGGACATCGAGAGCCTATGGCTACACCTTC.

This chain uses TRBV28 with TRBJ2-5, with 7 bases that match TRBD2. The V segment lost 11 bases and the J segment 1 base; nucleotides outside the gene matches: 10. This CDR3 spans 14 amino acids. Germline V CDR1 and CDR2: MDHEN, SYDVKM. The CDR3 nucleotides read TGTGCCTCCCAAGTAGCGGGCATCCAAGAGACCCAGTACTTC. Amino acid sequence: CASQVAGIQETQYF.

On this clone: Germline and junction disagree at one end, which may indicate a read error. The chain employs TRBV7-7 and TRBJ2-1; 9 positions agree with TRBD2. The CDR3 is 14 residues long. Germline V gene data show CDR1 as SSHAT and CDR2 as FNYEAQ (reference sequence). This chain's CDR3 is CASSFAGGANEQFF. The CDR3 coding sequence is TGTGCTAGCAGCTTTGCGGGAGGGGCCAATGAGCAGTTCTTC. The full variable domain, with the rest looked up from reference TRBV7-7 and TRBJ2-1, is GAGVSQSPRYKVTKRGQDVTLRCDPISSHATLYWYQQALGQGPEFLTYFNYEAQPDKSGLPSDRFSAERPEGSISTLTIQRTEQRDSAMYRCASSFAGGANEQFFGPGTRLTVL.

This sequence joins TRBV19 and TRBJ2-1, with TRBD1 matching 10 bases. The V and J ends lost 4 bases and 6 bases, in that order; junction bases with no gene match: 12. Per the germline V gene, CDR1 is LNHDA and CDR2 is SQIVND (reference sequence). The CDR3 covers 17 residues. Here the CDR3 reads CASSNNRARTGGNEQFF. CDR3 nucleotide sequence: TGTGCCAGTAGTAATAATCGAGCAAGGACAGGGGGCAATGAGCAGTTCTTC.

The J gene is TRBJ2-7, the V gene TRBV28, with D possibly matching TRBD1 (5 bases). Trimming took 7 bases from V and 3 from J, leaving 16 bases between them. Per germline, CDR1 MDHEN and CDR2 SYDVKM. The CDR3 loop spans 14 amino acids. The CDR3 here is CASTPSGLGYEQYF. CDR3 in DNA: TGTGCCAGCACCCCCTCAGGGTTAGGCTACGAGCAGTACTTC.

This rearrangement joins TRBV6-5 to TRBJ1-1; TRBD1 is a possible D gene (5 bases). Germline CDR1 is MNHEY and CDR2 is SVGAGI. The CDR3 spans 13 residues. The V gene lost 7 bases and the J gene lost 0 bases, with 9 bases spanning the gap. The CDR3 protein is CASTDRMNTEAFF. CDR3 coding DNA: TGTGCCAGCACCGACAGAATGAACACTGAAGCTTTCTTT.

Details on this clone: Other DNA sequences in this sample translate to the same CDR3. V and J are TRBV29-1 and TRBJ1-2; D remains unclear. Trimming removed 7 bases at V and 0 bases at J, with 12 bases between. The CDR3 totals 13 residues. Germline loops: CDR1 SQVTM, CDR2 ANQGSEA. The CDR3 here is CSAGGGTNYGYTF. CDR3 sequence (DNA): TGCAGCGCCGGAGGCGGGACTAACTATGGCTACACCTTC.

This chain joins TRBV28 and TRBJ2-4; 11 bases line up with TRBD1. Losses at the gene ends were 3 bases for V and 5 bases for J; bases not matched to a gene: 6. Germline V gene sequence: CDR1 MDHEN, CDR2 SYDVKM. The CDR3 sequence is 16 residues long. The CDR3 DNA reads TGTGCCAGCAGTTTCCGGGACAGGGGGATGGAAAACATTCAGTACTTC. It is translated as CASSFRDRGMENIQYF.

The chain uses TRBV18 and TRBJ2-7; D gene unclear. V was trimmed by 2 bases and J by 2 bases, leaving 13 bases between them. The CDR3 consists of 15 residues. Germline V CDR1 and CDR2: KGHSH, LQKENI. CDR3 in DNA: TGTGCCAGCTCACCAACGGTTTGGAGCACCTACGAGCAGTACTTC. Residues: CASSPTVWSTYEQYF.

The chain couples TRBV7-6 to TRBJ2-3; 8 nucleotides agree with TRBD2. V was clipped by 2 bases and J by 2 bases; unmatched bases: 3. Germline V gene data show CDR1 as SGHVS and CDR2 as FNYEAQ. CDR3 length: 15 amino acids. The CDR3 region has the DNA TGTGCCAGCAGCTTACAGCGGGGGTTCACAGATACGCAGTATTTT. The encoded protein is CASSLQRGFTDTQYF.

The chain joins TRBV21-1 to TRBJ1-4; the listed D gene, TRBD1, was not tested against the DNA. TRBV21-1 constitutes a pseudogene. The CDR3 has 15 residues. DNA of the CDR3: TGTGCCAGCAGCACGACAGGGGACAGGGATGAAAAACTGTTTTTT. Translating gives CASSTTGDRDEKLFF.

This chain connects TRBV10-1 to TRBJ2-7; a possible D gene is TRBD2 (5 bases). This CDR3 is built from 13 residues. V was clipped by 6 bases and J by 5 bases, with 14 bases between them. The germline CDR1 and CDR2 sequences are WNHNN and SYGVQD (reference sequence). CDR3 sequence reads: CASSENPGDEQYF. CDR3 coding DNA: TGCGCCAGCAGCGAAAACCCCGGGGACGAGCAGTACTTC.

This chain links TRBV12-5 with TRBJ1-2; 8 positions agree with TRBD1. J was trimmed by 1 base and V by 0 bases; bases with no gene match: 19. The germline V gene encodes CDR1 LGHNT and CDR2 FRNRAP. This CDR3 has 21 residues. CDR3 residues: CASGLVEPAADRAGLNYGYTF. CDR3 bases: TGTGCTAGTGGTTTGGTAGAGCCGGCGGCGGACAGGGCAGGTCTTAACTATGGCTACACCTTC. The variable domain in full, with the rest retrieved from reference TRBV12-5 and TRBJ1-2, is DARVTQTPRHKVTEMGQEVTMRCQPILGHNTVFWYRQTMMQGLELLAYFRNRAPLDDSGMPKDRFSAEMPDATLATLKIQPSEPRDSAVYFCASGLVEPAADRAGLNYGYTFGSGTRLTVV.

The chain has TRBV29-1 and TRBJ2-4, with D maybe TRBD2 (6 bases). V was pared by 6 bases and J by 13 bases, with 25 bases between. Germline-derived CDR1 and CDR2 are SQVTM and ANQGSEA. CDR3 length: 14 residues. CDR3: CSVQTPSGRLEQYF. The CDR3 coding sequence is TGCAGCGTCCAGACCCCTTCAGGGAGGTTAGAACAGTACTTC.

In DNA form, the CDR3 reads TGTGCCACCAGCAGAGTGGGACTAGCGGGATCGGGAGATACGCAGTATTTT. It translates to CATSRVGLAGSGDTQYF. The V call is TRBV15, the J call TRBJ2-3, with 13 bases identical to TRBD2. Germline-derived CDR1 and CDR2 are LNHNV and YYDKDF (reference sequence). The CDR3 runs to 17 residues. V shed 1 base, J shed 5 bases, and the junction held 6 bases outside the gene matches.